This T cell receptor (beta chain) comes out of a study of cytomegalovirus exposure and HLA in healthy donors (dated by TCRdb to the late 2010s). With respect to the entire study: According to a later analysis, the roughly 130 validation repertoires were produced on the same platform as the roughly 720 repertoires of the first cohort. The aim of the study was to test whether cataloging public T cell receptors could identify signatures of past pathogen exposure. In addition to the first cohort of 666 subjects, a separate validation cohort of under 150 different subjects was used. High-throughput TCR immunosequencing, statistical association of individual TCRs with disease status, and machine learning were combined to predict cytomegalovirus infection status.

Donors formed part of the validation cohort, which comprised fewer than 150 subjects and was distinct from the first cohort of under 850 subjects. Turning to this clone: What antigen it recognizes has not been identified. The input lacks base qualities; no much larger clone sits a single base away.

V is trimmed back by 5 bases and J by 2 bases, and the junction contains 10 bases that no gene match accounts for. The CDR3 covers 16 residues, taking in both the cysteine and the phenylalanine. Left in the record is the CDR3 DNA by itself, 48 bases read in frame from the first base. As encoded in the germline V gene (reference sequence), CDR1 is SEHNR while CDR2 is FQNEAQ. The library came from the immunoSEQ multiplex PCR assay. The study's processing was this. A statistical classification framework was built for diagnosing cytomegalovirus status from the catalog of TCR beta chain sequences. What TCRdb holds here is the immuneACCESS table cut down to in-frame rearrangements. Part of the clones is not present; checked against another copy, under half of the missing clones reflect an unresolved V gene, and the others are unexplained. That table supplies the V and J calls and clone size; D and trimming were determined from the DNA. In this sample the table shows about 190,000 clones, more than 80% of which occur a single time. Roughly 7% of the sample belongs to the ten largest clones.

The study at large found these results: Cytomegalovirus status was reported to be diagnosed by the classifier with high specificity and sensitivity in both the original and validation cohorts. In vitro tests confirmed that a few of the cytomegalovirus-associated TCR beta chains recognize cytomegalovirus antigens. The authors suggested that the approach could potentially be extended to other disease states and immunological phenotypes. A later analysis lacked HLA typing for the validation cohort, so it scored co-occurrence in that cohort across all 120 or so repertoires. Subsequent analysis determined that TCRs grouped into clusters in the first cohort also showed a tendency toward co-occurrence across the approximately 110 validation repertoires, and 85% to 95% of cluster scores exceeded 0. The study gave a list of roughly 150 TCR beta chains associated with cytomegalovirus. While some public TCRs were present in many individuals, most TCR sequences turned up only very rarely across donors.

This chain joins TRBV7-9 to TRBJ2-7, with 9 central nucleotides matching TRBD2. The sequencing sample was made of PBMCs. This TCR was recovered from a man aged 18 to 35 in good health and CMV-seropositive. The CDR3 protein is CASSRVTSGLTYEQYF. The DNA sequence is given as TGTGCCAGCAGCCGGGTGACTAGCGGCCTGACCTACGAGCAGTACTTC.